One and the same sample provided the 28 T cell receptor beta chains below, sequenced in a study of PD-1 blockade in classical Hodgkin lymphoma. Produced via immunoSEQ multiplex PCR; TCRdb's table is partial and in-frame only. Of around 25,000 clones in the sample, about four fifths were seen once. In every patient, relapse followed autologous stem cell transplantation, while exposure to brentuximab vedotin differed. Material: peripheral blood mononuclear cells (PBMCs), obtained before the second cycle of nivolumab. The receptor source for this set is a human donor with classical Hodgkin lymphoma.

This clone occurred once. Within the sample, other DNA sequences also encode this same CDR3. The V and J genes are TRBV4-3 and TRBJ1-2, with TRBD1 matching 8 bases. This CDR3 region has 15 residues. J lost 3 bases, V lost 1 base, and 4 bases had no gene match. Germline lookup yields CDR1 LGHNA and CDR2 YSLEER. The CDR3 DNA reads as TGCGCCAGCAGCCAAGCCCTACAGGGGGACTATGGCTACACCTTC. As protein: CASSQALQGDYGYTF.

The chain uses TRBV19 and TRBJ1-2, with TRBD1 as a possible D gene (5 bases). Germline lookup yields CDR1 LNHDA and CDR2 SQIVND (reference sequence). Trimming cost V 4 bases and J 12 bases, with 15 bases left between them. The length of the CDR3 is 12 residues. The CDR3 region has the DNA TGTGCCAGTAGTACAGCCAGGGTCTTCCACACCTTC. It encodes CASSTARVFHTF.

This clone was counted a single time. V usage is TRBV29-1 and J usage is TRBJ2-4, with D perhaps matching TRBD1 (5 bases). V was cut by 3 bases and J by 2 bases, with 11 bases left in between. The germline gives CDR1 SQVTM, CDR2 ANQGSEA. This CDR3 region has 14 residues. Here the CDR3 reads CSVDSRGSKNIQYF. CDR3 nucleotide sequence: TGCAGCGTTGATAGTAGGGGCTCCAAAAACATTCAGTACTTC.

The gene calls are TRBV28 and TRBJ2-3; 7 positions agree with TRBD1. The CDR3 is 16 residues long. The trim removed 2 bases at V and 8 bases at J, leaving 13 bases unmatched. Germline values: CDR1 MDHEN, CDR2 SYDVKM. CDR3 sequence (DNA): TGTGCCAGCAGTTTAACAGGCAGGGGGTACGCTACTACGCAGTATTTT. It encodes CASSLTGRGYATTQYF.

This rearrangement joins TRBV6-4 to TRBJ2-3; 13 positions agree with TRBD2. CDR3 length equals 24 residues. CDR1 and CDR2 from the germline V gene are MRHNA and SNTAGT. With 2 bases clipped from V and 1 base from J, the junction kept 24 bases outside the gene matches. The CDR3 coding sequence is TGTGCCAGCAGTGACAAGCCCAGGACTAGCGGGGGCGGGACTGGGGGACTGGGCACAGATACGCAGTATTTT. Residues: CASSDKPRTSGGGTGGLGTDTQYF.

This clone was counted between two and nine times. The same CDR3 is also encoded by other DNA sequences in this sample. The V gene is TRBV7-2, the J gene TRBJ2-7, with D tentatively TRBD2 (6 bases). CDR1 is SGHTA, CDR2 FQGNSA, per germline. CDR3 size: 14 residues. V lost 1 base, J lost 0 bases, and 7 bases lay in between. CDR3 in amino acids: CASSLGGLSYEQYF. The CDR3 nucleotides are TGTGCCAGCAGCTTAGGGGGACTCTCCTACGAGCAGTACTTC.

The genes are TRBV9 and TRBJ1-2; TRBD1 is a possible D gene (6 bases). V lost 4 bases, J lost 7 bases, and 20 bases lay in between. The CDR3 loop spans 15 amino acids. The V gene's germline CDR1 is SGDLS and CDR2 YYNGEE. The CDR3 DNA follows: TGTGCCAGCAGCCCCGGGGAGGACAGAATTCCTGGCTACACCTTC. Its translation: CASSPGEDRIPGYTF.

J is TRBJ1-1 and V is TRBV28; D gene unclear. The CDR3 loop spans 16 amino acids. The V gene's germline CDR1 is MDHEN and CDR2 SYDVKM. Trimming removed 2 bases from V and 0 bases from J, with 13 bases in between. This CDR3 is CASSLSDLLLNTEAFF. CDR3 nucleotide sequence: TGTGCCAGCAGTTTAAGTGACTTATTATTGAACACTGAAGCTTTCTTT.

The gene calls are TRBV6-5 and TRBJ1-1; possibly TRBD1 for D (5 bases). There are 13 residues in the CDR3. The ends were cut back, 2 bases at V and 5 bases at J, with 9 bases in the middle. Germline lookup yields CDR1 MNHEY and CDR2 SVGAGI. CDR3: CASSYDRGTEAFF. The CDR3 region has the DNA TGTGCCAGCAGTTACGATAGGGGTACTGAAGCTTTCTTT.

This sequence joins TRBV6-5 and TRBJ1-4; perhaps TRBD1 as D (5 bases). Germline-derived CDR1 and CDR2 are MNHEY and SVGAGI. The CDR3 spans 11 residues. Trimming left V 6 bases short and J 8 bases short, with 7 bases between. The CDR3 DNA follows: TGTGCCAGCAGCACAGGCGAAAAACTGTTTTTT. As protein: CASSTGEKLFF.

The chain has TRBV28 and TRBJ2-7, with a possible D match to TRBD1 (6 bases). Per germline, CDR1 MDHEN and CDR2 SYDVKM. V was pared by 4 bases and J by 1 base, with 11 bases between. This CDR3 comprises 14 residues. CDR3: CASSSYTGSYEQYF. The CDR3 bases are TGTGCCAGCAGTTCCTATACAGGGTCCTACGAGCAGTACTTC.

The count of this clone is one. This sequence joins TRBV10-3 and TRBJ2-7, with a possible D match to TRBD2 (5 bases). CDR1 is ENHRY and CDR2 is SYGVKD in the germline V gene. This CDR3 spans 13 amino acids. Between the trimmed V and J ends, which lost 6 bases and 0 bases, there was a span of 9 bases. CDR3 sequence reads: CAIRARASYEQYF. In DNA form, the CDR3 reads TGTGCCATCAGGGCGAGGGCCTCCTACGAGCAGTACTTC.

This clone is labeled as medium-sized (0.01 to 0.1%). This rearrangement joins TRBV5-6 to TRBJ1-3; D gene unclear. V lost 6 bases and J lost 4, with 14 bases in between. CDR1 and CDR2 from the germline V gene are SGHDT and YYEEEE. The CDR3 totals 14 residues. The DNA for the CDR3 is TGTGCCAGCACGCACACAGTAATCGGAAACACCATATATTTT. This sequence encodes CASTHTVIGNTIYF.

DNA for the CDR3: TGTGCCAGCAGTCAGGAACGGGACCGGGACCCGGTGGGTGGCTACACCTTC. Residues: CASSQERDRDPVGGYTF. The chain has TRBV6-9 and TRBJ1-2; perhaps TRBD1 as D (5 bases). V dropped 5 bases and J dropped 7 bases, with 26 bases sitting between them. There are 17 residues in the CDR3. Per the germline V gene, CDR1 is MNHGY and CDR2 is SVAAGI.

The CDR3 sequence: CASTPLTGNTIYF. CDR3 sequence (DNA): TGTGCCAGCACCCCTCTCACCGGAAACACCATATATTTT. The rearrangement joins TRBV7-2 to TRBJ1-3; D not certain. V lost 7 bases to trimming and J lost 4 bases, with 11 bases between them. The CDR3 extends over 13 amino acids. Germline CDR1 is SGHTA and CDR2 is FQGNSA. Full variable domain (missing parts from reference TRBV7-2 and TRBJ1-3): GAGVSQSPSNKVTEKGKDVELRCDPISGHTALYWYRQSLGQGLEFLIYFQGNSAPDKSGLPSDRFSAERTGGSVSTLTIQRTQQEDSAVYLCASTPLTGNTIYFGEGSWLTVV.

V is TRBV6-5 and J is TRBJ1-4, with D unresolved. This CDR3 contains 14 residues. The ends were cut back, 5 bases at V and 3 bases at J, with 10 bases in the middle. The germline CDR1 and CDR2 sequences are MNHEY and SVGAGI. CDR3 protein: CASSPRDANEKLFF. The CDR3 bases are TGTGCCAGCAGTCCTCGGGATGCTAATGAAAAACTGTTTTTT.

The CDR3 spells CATQGQANYGYTF. DNA for the CDR3: TGTGCCACCCAGGGACAGGCGAACTATGGCTACACCTTC. The chain uses TRBV10-3 and TRBJ1-2, with TRBD1 matching over 8 bases. V lost 10 bases and J lost 2; bases outside the gene matches: 6. Germline CDR1 and CDR2: ENHRY and SYGVKD. This CDR3 region has 13 residues.

This clone was seen only a few times. The chain recombines TRBV7-9 with TRBJ2-2; weak D call: TRBD2 (5 bases). This CDR3 is 13 amino acids long. Germline assignment: CDR1 SEHNR and CDR2 FQNEAQ (reference sequence). The germline V and J ends were trimmed by 2 bases and 6 bases, with 7 bases remaining between them. In DNA form, the CDR3 reads TGTGCCAGCAGCTTACTGGAGGCCGGGGAGCTGTTTTTT. Its protein product is CASSLLEAGELFF.

A single count supports this clone. The genes are TRBV30 and TRBJ1-5; a weak D match, TRBD1 (5 bases). This CDR3 has 13 residues. Trimming left V 5 bases short and J 5 bases short, with 13 bases between. Germline V lookup: CDR1 GTSNPN, CDR2 SVGIG (reference sequence). The CDR3 DNA reads TGTGCCTGGTCCACTCGGGGCTATCAGCCCCAGCATTTT. Translated: CAWSTRGYQPQHF.

The CDR3 loop is CASSPTDPLGLEQYF. In nucleotides, the CDR3 is TGTGCCAGCAGCCCTACGGACCCCTTGGGGCTCGAGCAGTACTTC. The chain is built from TRBV11-2 and TRBJ2-7, with D tentatively TRBD1 (5 bases). This CDR3 has 15 residues. The V end was cut by 5 bases, the J end by 6 bases, with 20 bases between. Germline CDR1 is SGHAT and CDR2 is FQNNGV.

This clone was seen just once. J is TRBJ1-5 and V is TRBV28, with TRBD1 identical over 7 bases. Germline CDR1 and CDR2: MDHEN and SYDVKM. The CDR3 has 17 amino acids. V shed 4 bases, J shed 6 bases, and the junction held 15 bases outside the gene matches. CDR3 bases: TGTGCCAGCAGTTCGATCCGGGACAGAAGGCTGGCTCAGCCCCAGCATTTT. Translating it yields CASSSIRDRRLAQPQHF.

Only one count was recorded for this clone. The J gene is TRBJ1-5, the V gene TRBV12-5; TRBD1 is a possible D gene (6 bases). Germline V gives CDR1 LGHNT, CDR2 FRNRAP. The ends were cut back, 6 bases at V and 2 bases at J, with 11 bases in the middle. The length of the CDR3 is 14 residues. The CDR3 DNA follows: TGTGCTAGTGGGCCCTCAGGGGGCAATCAGCCCCAGCATTTT. This codes for CASGPSGGNQPQHF.

The chain links TRBV9 to TRBJ2-5, with 10 bases fitting TRBD2. The germline V gene encodes CDR1 SGDLS and CDR2 YYNGEE. Trimming at V came to 7 bases and at J to 0 bases, leaving 6 bases not matched to a gene. The length of the CDR3 is 15 residues. The CDR3 reads CASGLAGGHQETQYF. The CDR3 nucleotides are TGTGCCAGCGGTTTAGCGGGGGGCCACCAAGAGACCCAGTACTTC.

This clone was detected only once. V and J are TRBV18 and TRBJ1-3; no clear D gene. The CDR3 is 17 residues long. The germline CDR1 and CDR2 sequences are KGHSH and LQKENI. The V end lost 3 bases, the J end lost 0 bases, and 15 bases lay between the germline ends. CDR3 nucleotide sequence: TGTGCCAGCTCACCCTGGGCTCGTGCTAGCTCTGGAAACACCATATATTTT. Translated, it gives CASSPWARASSGNTIYF.

This rearrangement joins TRBV2 to TRBJ2-7, with D tentatively TRBD2 (5 bases). The CDR3 extends over 13 amino acids. CDR1 is SNHLY, CDR2 FYNNEI, per germline. With 6 bases removed from V and 5 bases from J, the gap between germline ends came to 14 bases. This CDR3 is CASSPRTQNEQYF. CDR3 in DNA: TGTGCCAGCAGCCCCCGGACTCAGAACGAGCAGTACTTC.

The chain is built from TRBV29-1 and TRBJ1-1; D is perhaps TRBD1 (5 bases). This CDR3 has 14 amino acids. Germline values: CDR1 SQVTM, CDR2 ANQGSEA. Trimming stripped 4 bases from V and 1 base from J, with 13 bases between. This CDR3 reads CSVVVRGRNTEAFF. The CDR3 DNA reads TGCAGCGTTGTTGTCCGGGGCAGGAACACTGAAGCTTTCTTT.

The gene calls are TRBV6-5 and TRBJ2-2; D gene ambiguous. Per the germline V gene, CDR1 is MNHEY and CDR2 is SVGAGI. Between the trimmed V and J ends, which lost 0 bases and 3 bases, there was a span of 11 bases. This CDR3 comprises 16 residues. This chain's CDR3 is CASSYSSRWDTGELFF. The CDR3 DNA reads TGTGCCAGCAGTTACTCGTCCAGGTGGGACACCGGGGAGCTGTTTTTT.

This clone was detected only once. The J gene is TRBJ2-5, the V gene TRBV21-1; the table's D call, TRBD2, was not checked against the DNA. TRBV21-1 is a listed pseudogene. The CDR3 covers 17 residues. CDR3 bases: TGTGCCAGCAGCAAAGCGCTATTTGGCGGGGAGCAAGAGACCCAGTACTTC. It encodes CASSKALFGGEQETQYF.